The subject of this entry is one TCR beta chain. The data belong to a study of blood T cells in healthy people across ages. At the level of the study: Template switching caught about one barcoded beta molecule for each two T cells.

Using a J-beta primer mix together with a sample-barcoded 5' primer, a second PCR was run for about 6 to 12 cycles. All cDNA molecules were each tagged by a template-switch adaptor with 12 random nucleotides. One entry per CDR3 protein, called by TCRdb with MiXCR from the 5' RACE reads. The sample holds hundreds of thousands of distinct CDR3 sequences; approximately 50% are singletons and the top ten take over 30%. CDR1 is DFQATT and CDR2 is SNEGSKA in the germline V gene (reference sequence). The V end was cut by 5 bases, the J end by 3 bases, with 20 bases between. This CDR3 spans 16 amino acids. This sequence joins TRBV20-1 and TRBJ2-1, with D possibly matching TRBD2 (6 bases). This receptor was identified in a man in his 60s in good health. Sample: blood. The CDR3 loop reads CSAVLANRGDYNEQFF. The CDR3 DNA reads as TGCAGTGCTGTTCTAGCGAACCGGGGAGACTACAATGAGCAGTTCTTC.